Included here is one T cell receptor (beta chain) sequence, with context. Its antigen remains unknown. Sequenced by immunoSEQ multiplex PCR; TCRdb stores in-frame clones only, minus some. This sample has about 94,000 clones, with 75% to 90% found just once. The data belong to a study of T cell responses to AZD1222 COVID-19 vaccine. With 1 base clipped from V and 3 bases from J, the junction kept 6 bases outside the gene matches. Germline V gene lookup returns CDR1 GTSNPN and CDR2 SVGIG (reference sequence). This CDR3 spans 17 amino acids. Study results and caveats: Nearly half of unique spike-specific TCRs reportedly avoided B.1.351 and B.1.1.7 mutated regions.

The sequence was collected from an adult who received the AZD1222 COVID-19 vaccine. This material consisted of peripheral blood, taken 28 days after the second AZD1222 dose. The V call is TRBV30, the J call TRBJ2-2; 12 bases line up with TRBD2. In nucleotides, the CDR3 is TGTGCCTGGAGTGAGACTAGCGGGAGATGGGACACCGGGGAGCTGTTTTTT. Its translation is CAWSETSGRWDTGELFF.